These T cell receptor beta chains were read from a single sample in a study of blood T cell repertoires in COVID-19. Assay: immunoSEQ multiplex PCR; the TCRdb copy retains only in-frame clones and omits some. The sample records about 260,000 clones, 70% to 90% being singletons. Sequencing used peripheral blood. The receptors were gathered from a human donor in a cohort sampled during active COVID-19. CDR3s include the opening cysteine and the closing phenylalanine or tryptophan. The D gene is left open where the match is weak. Expanded clones get a size class; other rows say once, few or many, or leave the size out.

>TRBJ2-7|12|TRBV18|NA|NA
CASSPLRGEQYF
TGTGCCAGCTCACCCCTACGAGGCGAGCAGTACTTC
>TRBJ1-5|16|TRBV4-1|TRBD1|once
CASSQVKGAPGQPQHF
TGCGCCAGCAGCCAAGTCAAGGGGGCGCCCGGTCAGCCCCAGCATTTT
>TRBJ1-5|12|TRBV30|TRBD1|few
CAWGQGLEPQHF
TGTGCCTGGGGACAGGGGTTAGAGCCCCAGCATTTT
>TRBJ1-1|14|TRBV19|NA|NA
CASSIDPRGTEAFF
TGTGCCAGTAGTATAGATCCCAGGGGAACTGAAGCTTTCTTT
>TRBJ1-6|16|TRBV2|NA|NA
CASSEQGSSYNSPLHF
TGTGCCAGCAGTGAGCAAGGGAGCTCCTATAATTCACCCCTCCACTTT
>TRBJ2-3|18|TRBV14|NA|NA
CASSRWALLVSDTDTQYF
TGTGCCAGCAGCCGATGGGCCCTACTAGTAAGCGACACAGATACGCAGTATTTT
>TRBJ2-7|16|TRBV5-6|TRBD1|NA
CASSLGQGGSSYEQYF
TGTGCCAGCAGCTTGGGACAGGGGGGTTCCTCCTACGAGCAGTACTTC
>TRBJ2-7|15|TRBV6-5|NA|NA
CASTQWQASSYEQYF
TGTGCCAGCACCCAGTGGCAGGCGAGCTCCTACGAGCAGTACTTC
>TRBJ1-5|17|TRBV18|TRBD1|NA
CASSPQGAGEVNQPQHF
TGTGCCAGCTCACCACAGGGGGCAGGGGAAGTCAATCAGCCCCAGCATTTT
>TRBJ2-7|10|TRBV12-5|NA|NA
CASPLYEQYF
TGTGCTAGTCCTCTATACGAGCAGTACTTC
>TRBJ1-5|15|TRBV6-5|TRBD1|NA
CASRGPDRVNQPQHF
TGTGCCAGCAGGGGACCCGACAGGGTGAATCAGCCCCAGCATTTT
>TRBJ1-3|17|TRBV9|NA|NA
CASSDAGSRISGNTIYF
TGTGCCAGCAGCGACGCGGGCAGCCGTATCTCTGGAAACACCATATATTTT
>TRBJ2-6|17|TRBV5-4|TRBD2|NA
CASSLLAGLSGANVLTF
TGTGCCAGCAGCTTACTAGCGGGTCTCTCTGGGGCCAACGTCCTGACTTTC
>TRBJ1-1|15|TRBV3-1/TRBV3-2|NA|NA
CASSHAIRGNTEAFF
TGTGCCAGCAGCCACGCTATCCGGGGGAACACTGAAGCTTTCTTT
>TRBJ1-2|16|TRBV7-2|NA|once
CASSNLLPQGRDGYTF
TGTGCCAGCAGCAACCTCCTGCCTCAGGGGAGGGATGGCTACACCTTC
>TRBJ1-1|14|TRBV2|NA|few
CASRTSGENTEAFF
TGTGCCAGCAGAACATCGGGGGAGAACACTGAAGCTTTCTTT
>TRBJ2-1|15|TRBV4-1|NA|NA
CASSQKDSPYNEQFF
TGCGCCAGCAGCCAAAAAGACAGCCCCTACAATGAGCAGTTCTTC
>TRBJ2-7|16|TRBV5-4|TRBD2|NA
CASSWAGLAGGVEQYF
TGTGCCAGCAGCTGGGCCGGACTAGCGGGAGGGGTCGAGCAGTACTTC
>TRBJ2-3|16|TRBV4-3|TRBD2|NA
CASSQEASGWTDTQYF
TGCGCCAGCAGCCAAGAGGCTAGCGGGTGGACAGATACGCAGTATTTT
>TRBJ1-2|15|TRBV9|NA|NA
CASSLGHGNGYGYTF
TGTGCCAGCAGCCTTGGACACGGCAATGGCTATGGCTACACCTTC
>TRBJ1-3|15|TRBV14|NA|NA
CASSQVHSFGNTIYF
TGTGCCAGCAGCCAAGTGCACAGTTTTGGAAACACCATATATTTT
>TRBJ2-7|14|TRBV5-1|NA|NA
CASSSLTGDYEQYF
TGCGCCAGCAGCTCCTTGACGGGGGACTACGAGCAGTACTTC
>TRBJ1-2|15|TRBV4-3|NA|NA
CASSQLTGTNYGYTF
TGCGCCAGCAGCCAACTTACAGGGACTAACTATGGCTACACCTTC
>TRBJ2-7|15|TRBV11-2|TRBD2|NA
CASSFSGSFSYEQYF
TGTGCCAGCAGCTTTAGCGGGAGCTTCTCCTACGAGCAGTACTTC
>TRBJ1-1|15|TRBV9|TRBD1|NA
CASRPGQGWNTEAFF
TGTGCCAGCAGGCCGGGACAGGGTTGGAACACTGAAGCTTTCTTT
>TRBJ1-5|14|TRBV7-2|TRBD1|NA
CASSPRQGDQPQHF
TGTGCCAGCAGCCCTCGACAGGGGGATCAGCCCCAGCATTTT
>TRBJ1-2|14|TRBV5-4|TRBD1|NA
CASSTGTGNYGYTF
TGTGCCAGCAGTACCGGGACAGGAAACTATGGCTACACCTTC
>TRBJ2-1|14|TRBV7-2|NA|NA
CASSFRGGNNEQFF
TGTGCCAGCAGCTTTAGGGGGGGTAACAATGAGCAGTTCTTC
>TRBJ2-5|15|TRBV6-5|NA|NA
CASSYSTPAQETQYF
TGTGCCAGCAGTTACTCGACACCGGCTCAAGAGACCCAGTACTTC
>TRBJ1-2|13|TRBV2|NA|NA
CASIQGLGYGYTF
TGTGCCAGCATACAGGGTCTAGGCTATGGCTACACCTTC
>TRBJ1-4|15|TRBV2|TRBD1|NA
CASSQPLDRGEKLFF
TGTGCCAGCAGTCAACCCCTGGACAGGGGTGAAAAACTGTTTTTT
>TRBJ2-3|15|TRBV10-3|TRBD2|NA
CAIGGLAVSTDTQYF
TGTGCCATCGGGGGACTAGCGGTAAGCACAGATACGCAGTATTTT
>TRBJ1-3|14|TRBV13|TRBD1|once
CASSSQGSGNTIYF
TGTGCCAGCAGCTCACAGGGGTCCGGAAACACCATATATTTT
>TRBJ2-7|20|TRBV4-3|TRBD2|NA
CASSQETTGTSGYRSYEQYF
TGCGCCAGCAGCCAAGAAACCACCGGGACTAGCGGATATCGCTCCTACGAGCAGTACTTC
>TRBJ1-1|14|TRBV5-1|NA|NA
CASSLGGLNTEAFF
TGCGCCAGCAGCTTGGGGGGGCTGAACACTGAAGCTTTCTTT
>TRBJ1-5|12|TRBV6-6|NA|NA
CASSYGQDPQHF
TGTGCCAGCAGTTACGGCCAGGATCCCCAGCATTTT
>TRBJ2-1|15|TRBV4-1|NA|NA
CASSHTTRSGDEQFF
TGCGCCAGCAGCCATACAACCCGATCGGGTGATGAGCAGTTCTTC
>TRBJ1-1|14|TRBV6-6|NA|NA
CASSYSGAFTEAFF
TGTGCCAGCAGTTACTCTGGGGCCTTCACTGAAGCTTTCTTT
>TRBJ2-7|11|TRBV10-3|NA|few
CAISAGYEQYF
TGTGCCATCAGTGCGGGCTACGAGCAGTACTTC
>TRBJ2-7|19|TRBV15|TRBD1|NA
CATSRDLRGQGMRSYEQYF
TGTGCCACCAGCAGAGATTTGAGGGGACAGGGTATGCGGTCGTACGAGCAGTACTTC
>TRBJ1-5|15|TRBV5-1|NA|NA
CASSAWAGSNQPQHF
TGCGCCAGCAGCGCCTGGGCGGGGTCCAATCAGCCCCAGCATTTT
>TRBJ2-7|15|TRBV18|TRBD1|NA
CASSGAQGAGYEQYF
TGTGCCAGCTCAGGCGCACAGGGGGCAGGCTACGAGCAGTACTTC
>TRBJ2-7|12|TRBV28|TRBD1|NA
CASRQGPYEQYF
TGTGCCAGCCGACAGGGCCCCTACGAGCAGTACTTC
>TRBJ2-5|10|TRBV28|NA|NA
CASMAETQYF
TGTGCCAGCATGGCCGAGACCCAGTACTTC
>TRBJ2-7|19|TRBV21-1|NA|NA
CASGGTSPLGGSPAYEQYF
TGTGCCAGCGGGGGGACATCCCCCCTCGGCGGGAGTCCCGCCTACGAGCAGTACTTC
>TRBJ1-2|15|TRBV7-3|NA|NA
CASSQGAERDYGYTF
TGTGCCAGCAGCCAAGGGGCCGAGCGCGACTATGGCTACACCTTC
>TRBJ2-7|20|TRBV3-1/TRBV3-2|TRBD2|NA
CTSSPGTSGRTPQPSYEQYF
TGTACCAGCAGTCCCGGGACTAGCGGGAGGACCCCACAACCTTCCTACGAGCAGTACTTC
>TRBJ1-1|11|TRBV20-1|NA|NA
CSAMGQWGAFF
TGCAGTGCAATGGGACAATGGGGAGCTTTCTTT
>TRBJ2-7|14|TRBV18|NA|NA
CASSPRDKAYEQYF
TGTGCCAGCTCACCAAGGGACAAGGCCTACGAGCAGTACTTC